This note documents a single TCR beta chain sequence. This clonotype has a count of ten or more. Its recognized antigen is unknown. Base qualities are not at hand, and no much larger clone is one base apart. Stable Graves' hyperthyroidism was defined as the absence of progression to ophthalmopathy over 18 months of follow-up. Hyperthyroidism patients were aged 18 to 65 years and newly diagnosed, with disease duration of less than 2 months. Any patient with an uncontrolled infection, another autoimmune disease, pregnancy or lactation was excluded. Diagnoses were based on clinical symptoms, serum thyroxine and TRAb, thyroid ultrasound and orbital computed tomography. PBMCs were separated from about 10 ml of fresh peripheral blood using Ficoll-Paque density gradient centrifugation. Total RNA was extracted using Trizol reagent, and RNA quality was assessed on an Agilent 2100 Bioanalyzer. V loses 2 bases of germline sequence and J loses 0 bases, and the interval between the two ends is 7 bases. Inclusive of the bounding cysteine and phenylalanine, the CDR3 is 15 residues long. Only the CDR3 DNA stays, 45 bases, in frame from base 1. CDR1 and CDR2, per the germline V gene (reference sequence), are MNHEY and SMNVEV.

The TCR beta CDR3 regions were amplified from RNA transcripts. A first-round RT-PCR of the TCR CDR3 used the HTBI primer set with the Qiagen OneStep RT-PCR kit. A second multiplex PCR round built the libraries, followed by size selection and purification. Paired-end sequencing of the libraries was performed with 100 bp reads on an Illumina HiSeq2000. The published analysis was carried out like this. SOAPnuke was used to process the raw data, throwing out any read that contained adapters or uncalled bases, had a mean Phred below 15, or lacked an exact constant-primer or identifier match. COPE v1.2.5 was used to merge the high-quality paired reads, and each unique nucleotide sequence was defined as a clonotype. MiTCR v1.1 was used to align clonotypes to the IMGT TRBV, TRBD and TRBJ reference segments. The analysis was restricted to V-J combinations with a frequency above 0.0001, which together covered 98% to 99.2% of the repertoires. A TCS score was defined as the ratio of F50 (clonal expansion) to E x V (chaos), with BLOSUM62-based TCRdist applied between CDR3 peptides within each V-J. Welch's t-statistics and random forest reduced several hundred V-J features to 13, which were used in a naive Bayes classifier (R e1071). The raw public reads went through TCRdb reprocessing: fastp at Q25, MiXCR clone calling, in-frame beta chains kept. Identical CDR3 proteins give one entry, which carries the most common genes and DNA. In this record, the V and J calls reflect TCRdb's handling and not the investigators' own analysis. This sample is represented by roughly 200,000 distinct CDR3 sequences; 17% of them were singletons. Jointly, the top ten make up 40% to 65% of the sample.

This sample was included in a study of T cells in Graves' hyperthyroidism and ophthalmopathy (dated by TCRdb to the late 2010s). About the investigation overall: Peripheral blood samples were taken at the time of initial diagnosis, prior to any treatment. TCR V-J signatures able to tell the groups apart were searched for in a discovery cohort of about a hundred patients, of whom roughly 42 had Graves' ophthalmopathy and 57 had stable Graves' hyperthyroidism. Whether ophthalmopathy could be predicted prospectively was tested in an independent validation cohort made up of 18 to 20 hyperthyroidism patients plus 17 patients who later progressed to ophthalmopathy. The roughly 91 discovery patients were randomly divided into training and test sets at a 7:3 ratio. In addition, the study compared T-cell repertoires in thyroid tissue and in blood from five to seven Graves' hyperthyroidism patients. After blood sampling, hyperthyroidism patients were treated with methimazole at a starting dose of 30 mg daily, and ophthalmopathy patients were treated with high-dose intravenous methylprednisolone. According to the paper, TCR Vbeta CDR3 sequencing was carried out on more than 120 peripheral blood samples, which came from about 45 ophthalmopathy, around 75 hyperthyroidism and roughly 17 progressor patients.

Here is what the overall study found, with its caveats: No statistical method was used to set the sample size in advance, and investigators knew the group allocation. Most expanded thyroid clonotypes (frequency above 0.001) were also found in blood, which suggests that blood repertoires may mirror thyroid immune responses. A model built on a 13 V-J signature distinguished ophthalmopathy from stable hyperthyroidism, reaching roughly 88% sensitivity and under 84% specificity in cross-validation and 80%/75% in testing. During validation, the model predicted progression to ophthalmopathy a median of approximately 6 months ahead of onset, with around 71% sensitivity and 72% to 80% specificity.

This receptor was identified in a woman in her forties or fifties with Graves' hyperthyroidism. Recombination linked TRBV27 to TRBJ2-2, and the D gene may be TRBD1, 5 bases matching. Sequenced sample: blood. The DNA is as follows: TGTGCCAGCAGTTTAGACAGACCGAACACCGGGGAGCTGTTTTTT. This yields the protein CASSLDRPNTGELFF.